One and the same sample provided the 21 T cell receptor beta chains below, sequenced in a study of cytomegalovirus exposure and HLA in healthy donors (TCRdb year 2017). Libraries were prepared through the immunoSEQ multiplex PCR assay. A mixture of 60 forward primers for TCR Vbeta segments and 13 reverse primers for TCR Jbeta segments was used in the multiplex PCR. TCRdb holds this immuneACCESS table with in-frame rearrangements only. Some clones are missing; in checked studies, unresolved V genes explain under half, and the rest has no known cause. Across this sample there are fewer than 130,000 clones, with over 65% seen only once. The ten largest clones represent around 15% of the sample. Sequencing was carried out using PBMCs. All receptors come from a man between 25 and 39 years old in good health and CMV-seropositive.

V is TRBV2 and J is TRBJ1-2, with 8 bases identical to TRBD1. This CDR3 spans 13 amino acids. CDR1 SNHLY and CDR2 FYNNEI come from the germline V gene. V lost 11 bases to trimming and J lost 8 bases; unmatched junction nucleotides: 13. The CDR3 sequence: CALEGTGGQGYTF. CDR3 DNA: TGTGCCCTCGAGGGGACAGGAGGTCAGGGCTACACCTTC.

The V and J genes are TRBV30 and TRBJ1-1, with D possibly matching TRBD1 (6 bases). In germline, CDR1 is GTSNPN, CDR2 SVGIG (reference sequence). This CDR3 region has 13 residues. V gave up 2 bases and J gave up 5 bases, with 12 bases separating them. The CDR3 nucleotides read TGTGCCTGGAGTAGAACAGGGTGGACTGAAGCTTTCTTT. It is translated as CAWSRTGWTEAFF.

The rearrangement links TRBV6-5 to TRBJ2-5; D perhaps matches TRBD2 (5 bases). This CDR3 is built from 16 residues. The germline gives CDR1 MNHEY, CDR2 SVGAGI. The ends were cut back, 0 bases at V and 5 bases at J, with 16 bases in the middle. In nucleotides, the CDR3 is TGTGCCAGCAGTTACTCGAAAAGGTCCCGCGGGGAGACCCAGTACTTC. This translates into CASSYSKRSRGETQYF.

The chain carries TRBV5-8 and TRBJ1-1, with a tentative D call TRBD1 (5 bases). Trimming removed 3 bases at V and 2 bases at J, with 11 bases between. In germline, CDR1 is SGHTS, CDR2 YDEGEE. The CDR3 is made up of 14 amino acids. The CDR3 here is CASSWATGNTEAFF. DNA for the CDR3: TGTGCCAGCAGCTGGGCCACAGGAAACACTGAAGCTTTCTTT.

The chain joins TRBV2 to TRBJ2-7; 8 nucleotides align to TRBD1. The germline V gene has CDR1 SNHLY and CDR2 FYNNEI. The CDR3 length is 17 residues. The J segment lost 2 bases and the V segment lost 2 bases, leaving 11 bases of the junction unmatched. As DNA, the CDR3 is TGTGCCAGCAGTGAATACGGGACAGGCCACCCTGCCTACGAGCAGTACTTC. This codes for CASSEYGTGHPAYEQYF.

The chain employs TRBV7-9 and TRBJ2-7, with no clear D. CDR1 SEHNR and CDR2 FQNEAQ come from the germline V gene (reference sequence). The CDR3 loop spans 12 amino acids. V lost 5 bases, J lost 6 bases, and 11 bases lay in between. CDR3 sequence: CASSPDISEQYF. The CDR3, as DNA: TGTGCCAGCAGCCCAGACATCTCCGAGCAGTACTTC. Complete variable domain (other parts from reference TRBV7-9 and TRBJ2-7): DTGVSQNPRHKITKRGQNVTFRCDPISEHNRLYWYRQTLGQGPEFLTYFQNEAQLEKSRLLSDRFSAERPKGSFSTLEIQRTEQGDSAMYLCASSPDISEQYFGPGTRLTVT.

The genes are TRBV5-6 and TRBJ1-1, with D uncertain. Germline V lookup: CDR1 SGHDT, CDR2 YYEEEE. V was clipped by 3 bases and J by 8 bases, with 17 bases between them. This CDR3 has 14 amino acids. CDR3 sequence reads: CASSSRLSGSEAFF. The CDR3 DNA is TGTGCCAGCAGCTCGAGACTTAGTGGATCCGAAGCTTTCTTT.

The chain combines TRBV6-6 with TRBJ1-1, with D perhaps TRBD1 (5 bases). V lost 6 bases, J lost 4 bases, and 6 bases lay in between. The CDR3 loop spans 11 amino acids. Germline V gives CDR1 MNHNY, CDR2 SVGAGI (reference sequence). The DNA for the CDR3 is TGTGCCAGCAGAGGGGCCACTGAAGCTTTCTTT. This gives the protein CASRGATEAFF.

V is TRBV7-9 and J is TRBJ1-5, with 7 bases fitting TRBD1. The CDR3 length is 15 residues. V was clipped by 5 bases and J by 4 bases; unmatched bases: 8. The germline V gene has CDR1 SEHNR and CDR2 FQNEAQ (reference sequence). Here the CDR3 reads CASSTGQAANQPQHF. The CDR3 coding sequence is TGTGCCAGCAGCACCGGACAGGCCGCTAATCAGCCCCAGCATTTT.

This clone came up a few times. The J gene is TRBJ2-1, the V gene TRBV27; 8 nucleotides match TRBD1. Germline V gene data show CDR1 as MNHEY and CDR2 as SMNVEV (reference sequence). The CDR3 spans 17 residues. Losses at the gene ends were 9 bases for V and 4 bases for J; bases not matched to a gene: 17. The CDR3 loop reads CASLGGQEVQGYNEQFF. CDR3 bases: TGTGCCAGTCTAGGGGGACAGGAGGTACAAGGGTACAATGAGCAGTTCTTC.

This chain links TRBV10-3 with TRBJ1-1; 8 bases are shared with TRBD1. J lost 1 base, V lost 3 bases, and 7 bases had no gene match. Germline V gives CDR1 ENHRY, CDR2 SYGVKD. The CDR3 sequence is 16 residues long. CDR3 coding DNA: TGTGCCATCAGTGAAAGTCCAGACAGGGGGAACACTGAAGCTTTCTTT. Protein sequence: CAISESPDRGNTEAFF.

A single count supports this clone. J is TRBJ1-5 and V is TRBV6-5, with D tentatively TRBD1 (6 bases). This CDR3 has 15 residues. Germline loops: CDR1 MNHEY, CDR2 SVGAGI. V lost 5 bases and J lost 5, with 16 bases in between. The CDR3 loop is CASSLQGIGHQPQHF. DNA of the CDR3: TGTGCCAGCAGTCTGCAGGGGATCGGCCATCAGCCCCAGCATTTT.

The chain has TRBV7-2 and TRBJ2-1; D unclear. Germline V gene lookup returns CDR1 SGHTA and CDR2 FQGNSA. V shed 1 base and J shed 6 bases, with 10 bases lying between them. The length of the CDR3 is 14 residues. DNA for the CDR3: TGTGCCAGCAGCTTAGAAAGGAGTGGCAATGAGCAGTTCTTC. This translates into CASSLERSGNEQFF.

On this clone itself: At one end the junction does not follow the germline gene, possibly because of a read error. V and J are TRBV7-8 and TRBJ2-1, with D perhaps matching TRBD1 (6 bases). The CDR3 runs 12 residues. Germline V lookup: CDR1 SGHVS, CDR2 FQNEAQ. The CDR3 sequence is CASSSGDKEQFF. CDR3 sequence (DNA): TGTGCCAGCAGCTCCGGGGACAAGGAGCAGTTCTTC.

In its sample, this clone was seen a few times. V is TRBV11-3 and J is TRBJ2-7, with 11 nucleotides matching TRBD1. Losses at the gene ends were 5 bases for V and 3 bases for J; bases not matched to a gene: 3. Germline CDR1 reads SGHNT; CDR2 reads YENEEA. The CDR3 consists of 14 residues. The CDR3 nucleotides are TGTGCCAGCAGCCCGGGACAGGGGGACTACGAGCAGTACTTC. This sequence encodes CASSPGQGDYEQYF.

This sequence joins TRBV28 and TRBJ1-2; TRBD1 matches at 9 bases. The CDR3 contains 18 residues. Trimming took 5 bases from V and 3 from J; bases not matched to a gene: 16. Per germline, CDR1 MDHEN and CDR2 SYDVKM. The CDR3 DNA is TGTGCCAGCAGTCTCTCCGGTGGAGTGACAGGGGGATACTATGGCTACACCTTC. Translating it yields CASSLSGGVTGGYYGYTF.

The chain employs TRBV7-2 and TRBJ2-2; 8 nucleotides agree with TRBD2. The V gene's germline CDR1 is SGHTA and CDR2 FQGNSA. Unmatched junction bases numbered 4, after V lost 3 bases and J lost 7 bases. The CDR3 is made up of 14 amino acids. The CDR3 coding sequence is TGTGCCAGCAGCTTCGGGGGGGAACACGGGGAGCTGTTTTTT. It translates to CASSFGGEHGELFF.

This clone was seen more than once but under ten times. The chain joins TRBV7-2 to TRBJ1-3; possibly TRBD1 for D (6 bases). Trimming shortened V by 5 bases and J by 4 bases, and 9 bases separated the two germline ends. The CDR3 runs 13 residues. CDR1 and CDR2 from the germline V gene are SGHTA and FQGNSA. This CDR3 is CASSPGTGNTIYF. The DNA for the CDR3 is TGTGCCAGCAGCCCCGGGACAGGAAACACCATATATTTT.

This clone appeared a single time. The chain joins TRBV5-3 to TRBJ2-7; D call uncertain. TRBV5-3 is designated an ORF whose function remains uncertain. Trimming removed 1 base from V and 2 bases from J, with 10 bases in between. The CDR3 has 14 residues. CDR3 loop: CARSLPQCPYEQYF. CDR3 DNA sequence: TGTGCCAGAAGCTTGCCGCAGTGCCCCTACGAGCAGTACTTC.

This clone showed up just a few times. The V call is TRBV9, the J call TRBJ1-4, with TRBD1 as a possible D gene (6 bases). The CDR3 runs 15 residues. CDR1 is SGDLS and CDR2 is YYNGEE in the germline V gene. V gave up 4 bases and J gave up 0 bases, with 10 bases separating them. The CDR3 reads CASSSRGTTNEKLFF. The CDR3 coding sequence is TGTGCCAGCAGCTCAAGGGGGACAACTAATGAAAAACTGTTTTTT.

V is TRBV2 and J is TRBJ2-7, with D unclear. V was cut by 4 bases and J by 3 bases, with 7 bases left in between. Germline V gene sequence: CDR1 SNHLY, CDR2 FYNNEI. The CDR3 extends over 12 amino acids. CDR3 amino acids: CASSVLNYEQYF. The CDR3 DNA reads as TGTGCCAGCAGTGTCCTAAACTACGAGCAGTACTTC.